This T cell receptor beta chain was found in a study of CD8 T cells in ankylosing spondylitis. Points from the study as a whole: Certain motif variants had earlier appeared in reactive arthritis synovial fluid and blood.

TCRdb processed the 5' RACE reads anew with MiXCR; each CDR3 protein has one entry. This repertoire shows over 100,000 distinct CDR3 sequences, 7% found once; its top ten account for 12%. This clonotype was recorded at least ten times. Antigen unknown. The CDR3 runs to 14 residues. The V segment lost 5 bases and the J segment 3 bases; nucleotides outside the gene matches: 3. The receptor was derived from a male donor with ankylosing spondylitis or in good health (not recorded which). V gene TRBV12-3 or TRBV12-4 combines with J gene TRBJ2-2, with 7 bases lining up with TRBD2. Input material: blood, either unsorted or a sorted T cell fraction (not recorded which). The CDR3 region is CASSRGRDTGELFF. The CDR3 DNA reads as TGTGCCAGCAGTAGAGGGAGGGACACCGGGGAGCTGTTTTTT.